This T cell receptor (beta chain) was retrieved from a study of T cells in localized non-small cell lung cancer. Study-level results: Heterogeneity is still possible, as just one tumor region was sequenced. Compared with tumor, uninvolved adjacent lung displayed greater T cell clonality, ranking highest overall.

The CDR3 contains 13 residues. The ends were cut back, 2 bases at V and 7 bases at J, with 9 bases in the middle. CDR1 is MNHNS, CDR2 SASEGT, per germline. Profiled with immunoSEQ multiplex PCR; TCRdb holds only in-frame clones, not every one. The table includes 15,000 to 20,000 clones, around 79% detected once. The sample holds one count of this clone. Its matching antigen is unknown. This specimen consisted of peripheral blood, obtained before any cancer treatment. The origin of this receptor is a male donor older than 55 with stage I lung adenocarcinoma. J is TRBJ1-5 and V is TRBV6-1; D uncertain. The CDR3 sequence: CASSEPATQPQHF. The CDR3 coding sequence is TGTGCCAGCAGTGAACCAGCGACCCAGCCCCAGCATTTT.